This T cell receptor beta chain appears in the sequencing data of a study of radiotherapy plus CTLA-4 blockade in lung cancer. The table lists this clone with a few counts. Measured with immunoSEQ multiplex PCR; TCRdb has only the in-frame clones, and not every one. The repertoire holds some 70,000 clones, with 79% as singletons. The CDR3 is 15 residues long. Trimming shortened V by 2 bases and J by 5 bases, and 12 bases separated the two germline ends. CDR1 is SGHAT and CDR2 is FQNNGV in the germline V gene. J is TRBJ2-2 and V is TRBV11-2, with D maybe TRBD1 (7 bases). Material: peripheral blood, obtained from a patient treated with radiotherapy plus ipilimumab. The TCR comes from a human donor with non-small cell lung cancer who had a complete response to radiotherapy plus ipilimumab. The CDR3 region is CASSLKEGATGELFF. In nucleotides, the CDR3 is TGTGCCAGCAGCTTAAAGGAGGGGGCGACCGGGGAGCTGTTTTTT.